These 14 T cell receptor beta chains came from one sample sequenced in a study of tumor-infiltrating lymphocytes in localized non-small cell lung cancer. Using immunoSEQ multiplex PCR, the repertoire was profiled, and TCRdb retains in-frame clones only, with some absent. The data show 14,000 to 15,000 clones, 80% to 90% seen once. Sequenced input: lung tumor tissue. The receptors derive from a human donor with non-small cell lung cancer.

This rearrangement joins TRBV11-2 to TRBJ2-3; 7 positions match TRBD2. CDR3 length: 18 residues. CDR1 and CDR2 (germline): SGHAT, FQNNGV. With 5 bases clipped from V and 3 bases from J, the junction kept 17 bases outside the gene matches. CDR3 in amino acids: CASSPSGGSQVRTDTQYF. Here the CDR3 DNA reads TGTGCCAGCAGCCCCTCCGGCGGGAGTCAGGTCAGAACAGATACGCAGTATTTT.

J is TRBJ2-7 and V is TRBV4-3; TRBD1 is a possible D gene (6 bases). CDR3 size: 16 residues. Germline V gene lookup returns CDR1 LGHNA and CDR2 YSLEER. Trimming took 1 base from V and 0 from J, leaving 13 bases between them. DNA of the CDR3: TGCGCCAGCAGCCAAGTGGCAGCGGACAGCTCCTACGAGCAGTACTTC. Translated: CASSQVAADSSYEQYF.

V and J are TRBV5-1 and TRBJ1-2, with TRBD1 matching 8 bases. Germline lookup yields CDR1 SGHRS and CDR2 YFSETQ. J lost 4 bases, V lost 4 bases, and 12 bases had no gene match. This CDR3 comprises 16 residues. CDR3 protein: CASSRVGGQGAYGYTF. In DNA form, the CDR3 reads TGCGCCAGCAGCCGGGTGGGCGGACAGGGTGCCTATGGCTACACCTTC.

CDR3 amino acids: CASSLERQGWQFF. For the CDR3, the DNA is TGTGCCAGCAGCTTGGAAAGACAGGGTTGGCAGTTCTTC. J is TRBJ2-1 and V is TRBV7-9, with 7 bases lining up with TRBD1. V trimming: 3 bases; J trimming: 12 bases; junction bases outside the gene matches: 8. Germline V CDR1 and CDR2: SEHNR, FQNEAQ (reference sequence). The length of the CDR3 is 13 residues.

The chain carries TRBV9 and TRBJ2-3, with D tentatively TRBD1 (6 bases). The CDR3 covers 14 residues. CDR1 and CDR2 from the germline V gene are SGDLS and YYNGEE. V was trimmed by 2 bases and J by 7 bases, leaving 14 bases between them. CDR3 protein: CASSVNRDGYTQYF. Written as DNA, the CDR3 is TGTGCCAGCAGCGTCAACAGGGACGGGTATACGCAGTATTTT.

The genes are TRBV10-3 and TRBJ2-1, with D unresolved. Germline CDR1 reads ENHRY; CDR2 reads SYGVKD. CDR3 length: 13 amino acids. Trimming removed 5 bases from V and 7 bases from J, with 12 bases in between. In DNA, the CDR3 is TGTGCCATCAGTCGTAAAGAAGGGAATGAGCAGTTCTTC. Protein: CAISRKEGNEQFF.

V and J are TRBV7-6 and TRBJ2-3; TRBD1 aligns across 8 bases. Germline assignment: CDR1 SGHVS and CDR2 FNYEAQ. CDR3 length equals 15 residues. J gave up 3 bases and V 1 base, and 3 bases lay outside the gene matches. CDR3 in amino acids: CASSLGTGHTDTQYF. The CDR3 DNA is TGTGCCAGCAGCTTAGGGACAGGGCATACAGATACGCAGTATTTT.

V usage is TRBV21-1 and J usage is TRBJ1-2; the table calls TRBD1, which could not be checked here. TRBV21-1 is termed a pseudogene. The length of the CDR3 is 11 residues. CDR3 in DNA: TGTGCCAGCGGCCAAAGCTATGGCTACACCTTC. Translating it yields CASGQSYGYTF.

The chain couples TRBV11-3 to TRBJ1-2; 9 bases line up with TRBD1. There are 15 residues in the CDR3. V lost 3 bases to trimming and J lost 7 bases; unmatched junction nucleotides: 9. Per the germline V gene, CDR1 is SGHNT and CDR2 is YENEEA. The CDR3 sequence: CASSFNLQGAGGYTF. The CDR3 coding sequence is TGTGCCAGCAGCTTCAACTTACAGGGGGCAGGTGGCTACACCTTC.

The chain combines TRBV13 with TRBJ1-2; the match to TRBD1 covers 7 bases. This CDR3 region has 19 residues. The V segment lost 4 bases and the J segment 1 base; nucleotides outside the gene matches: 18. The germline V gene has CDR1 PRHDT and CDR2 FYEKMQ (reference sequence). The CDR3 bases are TGTGCCAGCAGCTATTTGGACAGGAAAAAGCGACGAGATAACTATGGCTACACCTTC. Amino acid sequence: CASSYLDRKKRRDNYGYTF.

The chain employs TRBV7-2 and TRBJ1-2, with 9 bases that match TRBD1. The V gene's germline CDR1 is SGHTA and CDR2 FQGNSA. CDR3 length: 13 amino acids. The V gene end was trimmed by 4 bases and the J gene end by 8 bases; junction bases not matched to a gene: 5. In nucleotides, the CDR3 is TGTGCCAGCAGCTCACAGGGGGCGCGAGGCTACACCTTC. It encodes CASSSQGARGYTF.

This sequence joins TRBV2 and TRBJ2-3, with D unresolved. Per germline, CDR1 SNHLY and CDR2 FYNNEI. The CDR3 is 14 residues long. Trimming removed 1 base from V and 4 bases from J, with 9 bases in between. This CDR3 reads CASSEEVWPDTQYF. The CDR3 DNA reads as TGTGCCAGCAGTGAAGAGGTATGGCCAGATACGCAGTATTTT.

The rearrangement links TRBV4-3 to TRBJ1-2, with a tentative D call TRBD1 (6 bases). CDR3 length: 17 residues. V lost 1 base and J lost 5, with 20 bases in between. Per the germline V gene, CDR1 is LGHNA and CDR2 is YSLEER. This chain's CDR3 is CASSQVGMHEGGYGYTF. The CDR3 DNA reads TGCGCCAGCAGCCAAGTTGGGATGCACGAGGGGGGGTATGGCTACACCTTC.

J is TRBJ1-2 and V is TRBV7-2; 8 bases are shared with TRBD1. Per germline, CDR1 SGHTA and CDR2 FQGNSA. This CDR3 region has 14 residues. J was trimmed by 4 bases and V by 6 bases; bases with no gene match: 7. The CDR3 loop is CASSPTGGTYGYTF. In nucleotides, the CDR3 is TGTGCCAGCAGTCCTACAGGGGGAACCTATGGCTACACCTTC. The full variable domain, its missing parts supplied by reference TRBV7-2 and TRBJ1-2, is GAGVSQSPSNKVTEKGKDVELRCDPISGHTALYWYRQSLGQGLEFLIYFQGNSAPDKSGLPSDRFSAERTGGSVSTLTIQRTQQEDSAVYLCASSPTGGTYGYTFGSGTRLTVV.